These 23 T cell receptor beta chains came from one sample sequenced in a study of blood T cells in healthy people across ages. Next came a second PCR, run for about 6 to 11 cycles, which used a sample-barcoded 5' primer along with a J-beta primer mix. TCRdb fed the 5' RACE reads into MiXCR, producing one record per CDR3 protein. The data hold over a million distinct CDR3 sequences, with 40% to 45% observed a single time. Sequencing input: blood. The source is a woman younger than 30 in good health.

There are a few counts of this clonotype. This chain connects TRBV27 to TRBJ2-7, with unresolved D. Germline V CDR1 and CDR2: MNHEY, SMNVEV (reference sequence). The CDR3 extends over 14 amino acids. V was clipped by 6 bases and J by 0 bases, with 12 bases between them. The CDR3 loop reads CASRRTVSSYEQYF. CDR3 sequence (DNA): TGTGCCAGCAGGAGGACGGTGAGCTCCTACGAGCAGTACTTC.

The chain couples TRBV25-1 to TRBJ1-5, with no clear D. The length of the CDR3 is 13 residues. V shed 4 bases and J shed 3 bases, with 7 bases lying between them. The germline gives CDR1 MGHDK, CDR2 SYGVNS. This CDR3 is CASSGYYNQPQHF. DNA for the CDR3: TGTGCCAGCAGTGGTTATTACAATCAGCCCCAGCATTTT.

The V gene is TRBV27, the J gene TRBJ1-4; D may be TRBD1 (5 bases). CDR1 and CDR2 from the germline V gene are MNHEY and SMNVEV (reference sequence). V was pared by 4 bases and J by 5 bases, with 8 bases between. The CDR3 is 13 amino acids. CDR3 sequence: CASSYRRNEKLFF. CDR3 nucleotide sequence: TGTGCCAGCAGTTACAGGAGAAATGAAAAACTGTTTTTT.

The gene calls are TRBV10-3 and TRBJ2-1; D might be TRBD1 (6 bases). The V end lost 4 bases, the J end lost 0 bases, and 10 bases lay between the germline ends. This CDR3 comprises 15 residues. Germline lookup yields CDR1 ENHRY and CDR2 SYGVKD. The CDR3 loop reads CAISGQESSYNEQFF. CDR3 DNA: TGTGCCATCAGTGGACAGGAGAGCTCCTACAATGAGCAGTTCTTC.

The table lists this clonotype with a few counts. CDR3 residues: CASSYSSEQGRGYTF. The CDR3 DNA reads TGTGCCAGCAGTTACTCGTCCGAACAGGGCCGCGGCTACACCTTC. V and J are TRBV6-6 and TRBJ1-2, with D tentatively TRBD1 (6 bases). This CDR3 is 15 amino acids long. Germline CDR1 and CDR2: MNHNY and SVGAGI (reference sequence). Trimming left V 0 bases short and J 8 bases short, with 16 bases between.

The chain combines TRBV20-1 with TRBJ2-1, with D maybe TRBD2 (5 bases). From germline, CDR1 is DFQATT and CDR2 SNEGSKA (reference sequence). V lost 1 base, J lost 3 bases, and 16 bases lay in between. The CDR3 extends over 16 amino acids. The CDR3 protein is CSARVSGGPDYNEQFF. CDR3 DNA sequence: TGCAGTGCTAGAGTTTCAGGAGGCCCTGACTACAATGAGCAGTTCTTC.

The chain recombines TRBV12-3 or TRBV12-4 with TRBJ2-1; TRBD2 aligns across 15 bases. The CDR3 totals 17 residues. The J segment lost 4 bases and the V segment lost 4 bases, leaving 5 bases of the junction unmatched. CDR3 protein: CASSYGTSGGSYNEQFF. CDR3 DNA: TGTGCCAGCAGTTACGGGACTAGCGGGGGGTCTTACAATGAGCAGTTCTTC.

This clonotype was counted a single time. The chain has TRBV6-2 or TRBV6-3 and TRBJ1-5, with unresolved D. The CDR3 is 14 amino acids. The V end was cut by 5 bases, the J end by 6 bases, with 14 bases between. Germline CDR1 MNHEY, CDR2 SVGEGT. The DNA of the CDR3 is TGTGCCAGCAGTCCCCCAGCTAGAGGTCAGCCCCAGCATTTT. Translation: CASSPPARGQPQHF.

This clonotype was observed a few times. V is TRBV5-6 and J is TRBJ2-1; D possibly corresponds to TRBD1 (5 bases). Looked up from germline, CDR1 is SGHDT and CDR2 is YYEEEE. Trimming removed 4 bases from V and 2 bases from J, with 13 bases in between. There are 15 residues in the CDR3. The CDR3 loop is CASSLTGEPYNEQFF. The CDR3 DNA follows: TGTGCCAGCAGCCTAACAGGTGAACCCTACAATGAGCAGTTCTTC.

The chain is built from TRBV29-1 and TRBJ2-5; 10 bases align to TRBD1. The V segment lost 4 bases and the J segment 5 bases; nucleotides outside the gene matches: 7. The CDR3 covers 14 residues. CDR1 is SQVTM, CDR2 ANQGSEA, per germline. As DNA, the CDR3 is TGCAGCGTTGTCAGGACAGGGGGTTCGGAGACCCAGTACTTC. It specifies CSVVRTGGSETQYF. The whole variable domain, remainder taken from reference TRBV29-1 and TRBJ2-5, is SAVISQKPSRDICQRGTSLTIQCQVDSQVTMMFWYRQQPGQSLTLIATANQGSEATYESGFVIDKFPISRPNLTFSTLTVSNMSPEDSSIYLCSVVRTGGSETQYFGPGTRLLVL.

This chain links TRBV2 with TRBJ1-2; 7 nucleotides agree with TRBD1. This CDR3 contains 13 residues. Germline CDR1 is SNHLY and CDR2 is FYNNEI. V trimming: 11 bases; J trimming: 1 base; junction bases outside the gene matches: 7. The CDR3 here is CAGGTDFNYGYTF. The CDR3 DNA reads TGTGCCGGTGGGACAGACTTTAACTATGGCTACACCTTC.

This sequence joins TRBV11-2 and TRBJ2-7; possibly TRBD2 for D (6 bases). CDR3 length: 15 amino acids. From germline, CDR1 is SGHAT and CDR2 FQNNGV. V gave up 2 bases and J gave up 7 bases, with 18 bases separating them. The CDR3 nucleotides read TGTGCCAGCAGCTTAACGACGGGAGAATACAATGAGCAGTACTTC. It translates to CASSLTTGEYNEQYF. The whole variable domain, remainder taken from reference TRBV11-2 and TRBJ2-7, is EAGVAQSPRYKIIEKRQSVAFWCNPISGHATLYWYQQILGQGPKLLIQFQNNGVVDDSQLPKDRFSAERLKGVDSTLKIQPAKLEDSAVYLCASSLTTGEYNEQYFGPGTRLTVT.

The V gene is TRBV10-3, the J gene TRBJ1-1, with D unresolved. Germline V gives CDR1 ENHRY, CDR2 SYGVKD. The CDR3 contains 13 residues. The CDR3 protein is CSTGQQANTEAFF. CDR3 coding DNA: TGTTCCACCGGGCAGCAGGCGAACACTGAAGCTTTCTTT.

The genes are TRBV7-2 and TRBJ2-7; D is uncertain. Trimming removed 1 base at V and 6 bases at J, with 10 bases between. The V gene's germline CDR1 is SGHTA and CDR2 FQGNSA. This CDR3 has 13 residues. The CDR3 protein is CASSLVGLGEQYF. CDR3 sequence (DNA): TGTGCCAGCAGCTTAGTAGGCCTAGGCGAGCAGTACTTC.

This clonotype was counted between two and nine times. J is TRBJ2-5 and V is TRBV20-1, with TRBD1 identical over 8 bases. The V gene end was trimmed by 0 bases and the J gene end by 5 bases; junction bases not matched to a gene: 5. The CDR3 runs 14 residues. Looked up from germline, CDR1 is DFQATT and CDR2 is SNEGSKA (reference sequence). The CDR3 DNA follows: TGCAGTGCTAGAGACGACAGGGGTTTGGAGACCCAGTACTTC. It encodes CSARDDRGLETQYF.

The genes are TRBV10-3 and TRBJ1-1, with a weak D call TRBD1 (5 bases). Germline-derived CDR1 and CDR2 are ENHRY and SYGVKD. Trimming shortened V by 11 bases and J by 4 bases, and 17 bases separated the two germline ends. This CDR3 has 13 amino acids. The CDR3 DNA follows: TGTGCCCTAAAGGGGACCGGGACCACTGAAGCTTTCTTT. Its translation is CALKGTGTTEAFF.

This clonotype was observed a handful of times. This chain links TRBV6-2 or TRBV6-3 with TRBJ2-1; 10 nucleotides align to TRBD2. The CDR3 consists of 18 residues. Germline values: CDR1 MNHEY, CDR2 SVGEGT. Trimming removed 0 bases from V and 10 bases from J; junction bases left unmatched: 15. CDR3 region: CASSYSVTSGPGTWEQFF. CDR3 in DNA: TGTGCCAGCAGTTACTCGGTGACTAGCGGGCCCGGCACCTGGGAGCAGTTCTTC.

The chain is built from TRBV20-1 and TRBJ2-7; D gene ambiguous. V was pared by 2 bases and J by 1 base, with 15 bases between. Germline V gene data show CDR1 as DFQATT and CDR2 as SNEGSKA (reference sequence). There are 15 residues in the CDR3. The CDR3 DNA reads as TGCAGTGCTAGAAATCCGGGCAGGAGATCCTACGAGCAGTACTTC. It is translated as CSARNPGRRSYEQYF.

V is TRBV7-2 and J is TRBJ2-1, with 15 bases matching TRBD2. The CDR3 covers 15 residues. V shed 5 bases, J shed 15 bases, and the junction held 11 bases outside the gene matches. Looked up from germline, CDR1 is SGHTA and CDR2 is FQGNSA. The CDR3 DNA follows: TGTGCCAGCAGCACGGGACTAGCGGGGGGTATTAATCCGTTCTTC. Translated: CASSTGLAGGINPFF.

J is TRBJ1-4 and V is TRBV7-9, with D unclear. This CDR3 has 11 amino acids. Germline lookup yields CDR1 SEHNR and CDR2 FQNEAQ (reference sequence). The germline V and J ends were trimmed by 1 base and 11 bases, with 5 bases remaining between them. The CDR3 DNA reads as TGTGCCAGCAGCTTAGGGGATAAACTGTTTTTT. Translated: CASSLGDKLFF.

The sample holds a few counts of this clonotype. V is TRBV12-3 or TRBV12-4 and J is TRBJ2-5; 8 bases agree with TRBD2. V shed 4 bases, J shed 5 bases, and the junction held 6 bases outside the gene matches. This CDR3 is built from 14 residues. CDR3 nucleotide sequence: TGTGCCAGCAGTTCTAGACTAGCGTCGGAGACCCAGTACTTC. The encoded protein is CASSSRLASETQYF.

This chain links TRBV7-9 with TRBJ2-7; D gene unclear. The CDR3 length is 13 residues. The V gene lost 1 base and the J gene lost 5 bases, with 9 bases spanning the gap. Germline CDR1 and CDR2: SEHNR and FQNEAQ (reference sequence). CDR3 loop: CASSLVLGNEQYF. DNA for the CDR3: TGTGCCAGCAGCTTAGTCCTGGGAAACGAGCAGTACTTC.

This chain joins TRBV13 and TRBJ2-1, with unresolved D. The CDR3 loop spans 16 amino acids. V lost 1 base to trimming and J lost 6 bases, with 16 bases between them. CDR1 PRHDT and CDR2 FYEKMQ come from the germline V gene (reference sequence). CDR3: CASSLVAEGRPNEQFF. The CDR3 nucleotides are TGTGCCAGCAGCTTAGTGGCGGAAGGCAGACCCAATGAGCAGTTCTTC.